A selection of T cell receptor beta chains follows, all from one sample in a study of metastatic and nonmetastatic thyroid tumors. TCRdb recomputed clones from the PCR reads via MiXCR. The sample contains about 15,000 clones, 30% to 35% of which appear only once. Material: blood. The receptors were gathered from a female donor with papillary thyroid cancer or a benign thyroid nodule (not recorded which). Some clones in this sample may be carry-over from other donors' samples. Each CDR3 is given with its conserved first and last residue. The D gene is left open where the match is weak. Clone size is not always given. Where it is, it says once, few, many or a class for expanded clones.

j_call cdr3_length clone_size d_call v_call cdr3_aa cdr3_nt
TRBJ2-3 13 . . TRBV6-2/TRBV6-3 CASTRDGIYTQYF TGTGCCAGCACCCGGGACGGCATATATACGCAGTATTTT
TRBJ2-7 16 . TRBD2 TRBV4-1 CASSLSARPGLAVQYF TGCGCCAGCAGCCTTTCCGCGCGACCGGGACTAGCGGTTCAGTACTTC
TRBJ1-3 14 many . TRBV5-4 CASSWDASGNTIYF TGTGCCAGCAGCTGGGACGCCTCTGGAAACACCATATATTTT
TRBJ2-5 14 many TRBD1 TRBV5-5 CASSGTGGWETQYF TGTGCCAGCAGCGGGACAGGGGGCTGGGAGACCCAGTACTTC
TRBJ2-1 13 . . TRBV10-1 CASSDTSPGEQFF TGCGCCAGCAGTGATACCTCTCCGGGCGAGCAGTTCTTC
TRBJ2-7 14 . TRBD2 TRBV11-2 CASSWGGQGGEQYF TGTGCCAGCAGCTGGGGAGGGCAGGGCGGCGAGCAGTACTTC
TRBJ1-2 14 medium-sized TRBD1 TRBV9 CASSVDGRGIGYTF TGTGCCAGCAGCGTAGATGGCAGGGGGATTGGCTACACCTTC
TRBJ2-6 16 medium-sized . TRBV6-5 CASSYSVGTGANVLTF TGTGCCAGCAGTTACTCTGTGGGCACAGGGGCCAACGTCCTGACTTTC
TRBJ1-6 15 . . TRBV20-1 CSARKGTFYNSPLHF TGCAGTGCTAGAAAGGGGACCTTCTATAATTCACCCCTCCACTTT
TRBJ2-7 13 . . TRBV27 CASSPSGNHEQYF TGTGCCAGCAGTCCCTCGGGGAACCACGAGCAGTACTTC
TRBJ1-1 13 . . TRBV2 CATDTGSLAEAFF TGTGCCACCGATACAGGGAGTTTGGCTGAAGCTTTCTTT
TRBJ1-1 18 . . TRBV2 CASRIGLAGGRLGTEAFF TGTGCCAGCAGAATTGGACTAGCGGGGGGGCGGTTGGGCACTGAAGCTTTCTTT
TRBJ1-5 14 . . TRBV6-1 CASSPGAGYQPQHF TGTGCCAGCAGCCCGGGGGCCGGTTATCAGCCCCAGCATTTT
TRBJ1-1 13 few . TRBV12-3/TRBV12-4 CASTRGGVGEAFF TGTGCCAGCACCCGGGGGGGGGTAGGTGAAGCTTTCTTT
TRBJ1-4 16 many TRBD1 TRBV5-1 CARDTGTGKTNEKLFF TGCGCCAGGGATACTGGGACAGGGAAAACTAATGAAAAACTGTTTTTT
TRBJ1-2 13 many . TRBV7-6 CASSSDPDWGYTF TGTGCCAGCAGCTCTGACCCAGACTGGGGCTACACCTTC
TRBJ2-1 16 many TRBD2 TRBV9 CASSDQLRGELGEQFF TGTGCCAGCAGCGACCAGCTGCGGGGGGAGTTGGGTGAGCAGTTCTTC
TRBJ2-5 15 many TRBD1 TRBV28 CASSFGTGGVETQYF TGTGCCAGCAGTTTCGGGACAGGCGGGGTGGAAACCCAGTACTTC
TRBJ2-7 17 medium-sized TRBD1 TRBV6-2/TRBV6-3 CASSYPRTGVRSYEQYF TGTGCCAGCAGTTACCCCCGGACAGGGGTGAGATCCTACGAGCAGTACTTC
TRBJ2-5 12 many . TRBV7-9 CASSLVWDTQYF TGTGCCAGCAGCTTAGTTTGGGATACCCAGTACTTC
TRBJ1-4 16 once . TRBV4-1 CASSQDTVTTNEKLFF TGCGCCAGCAGCCAAGATACGGTGACAACTAATGAAAAACTGTTTTTT
TRBJ2-5 14 many . TRBV5-5 CASSFPASPETQYF TGTGCCAGCAGCTTCCCGGCCAGCCCAGAGACCCAGTACTTC
TRBJ2-3 14 few TRBD2 TRBV6-1 CAIHTAGGTDTQYF TGTGCCATCCATACGGCGGGGGGGACAGATACGCAGTATTTT
TRBJ2-3 19 . TRBD2 TRBV2 CASSESQRRLALGTDTQYF TGTGCCAGCAGTGAGAGCCAACGGAGACTAGCCCTCGGCACGGATACGCAGTATTTT
TRBJ2-7 13 once . TRBV13 CASSLVGWTEQYF TGTGCCAGCAGCTTAGTGGGCTGGACAGAGCAGTACTTC
TRBJ2-7 15 . . TRBV2 CASHPLEGSSYEQYF TGTGCCAGCCACCCACTAGAGGGGAGCTCCTACGAGCAGTACTTC
TRBJ1-5 13 many . TRBV29-1 CSVTGTPDQPQHF TGCAGCGTTACCGGGACGCCGGATCAGCCCCAGCATTTT
TRBJ1-2 11 few . TRBV2 CASSYVSCYTF TGTGCCAGCAGTTACGTGAGCTGCTACACCTTC
TRBJ1-2 11 . TRBD1 TRBV20-1 CSAQGAYGYTF TGCAGTGCCCAGGGGGCATATGGCTACACCTTC
TRBJ1-2 13 many TRBD1 TRBV20-1 CSAGGDRVLGYTF TGCAGTGCGGGGGGGGACAGGGTGTTAGGCTACACCTTC
TRBJ1-5 15 . . TRBV7-9 CASSLGAEAGQPQHF TGTGCCAGCAGCTTAGGTGCCGAAGCGGGTCAGCCCCAGCATTTT
TRBJ2-7 14 many . TRBV7-9 CASGPSDRTYEQYF TGTGCCAGCGGGCCCTCCGACAGGACCTACGAGCAGTACTTC
TRBJ1-1 13 . . TRBV7-2 CASSLGRNTEAFF TGTGCCAGCAGCTTAGGTCGGAACACTGAAGCTTTCTTT
TRBJ2-7 13 . . TRBV12-3/TRBV12-4 CASSLSSRSEQYF TGTGCCAGCAGTTTATCCTCCAGAAGCGAGCAGTACTTC
TRBJ2-5 18 many . TRBV12-3/TRBV12-4 CASSFFLGIEILEETQYF TGTGCCAGCAGTTTTTTTCTGGGGATCGAGATTCTTGAAGAGACCCAGTACTTC
TRBJ2-3 13 . . TRBV30 CAWSVGGADTQYF TGTGCCTGGAGTGTAGGGGGAGCAGATACGCAGTATTTT
TRBJ2-7 13 medium-sized . TRBV24-1 CATSSAGTDEQYF TGTGCCACCAGTTCGGCAGGGACGGACGAGCAGTACTTC
TRBJ2-3 13 many . TRBV6-4 CASSDSASGTQYF TGTGCCAGCAGTGACTCGGCCAGCGGGACGCAGTATTTT
TRBJ2-5 15 medium-sized TRBD1 TRBV6-5 CASSYSPTGQQTQYF TGTGCCAGCAGTTACTCACCAACGGGACAGCAGACCCAGTACTTC
TRBJ2-2 14 few . TRBV12-3/TRBV12-4 CASSFTTNTGELFF TGTGCCAGCAGTTTTACCACGAACACCGGGGAGCTGTTTTTT
TRBJ2-4 12 many . TRBV20-1 CSASATQNIQYF TGCAGTGCTAGTGCGACACAAAACATTCAGTACTTC
TRBJ2-1 13 few TRBD2 TRBV12-3/TRBV12-4 CASRAGGGNEQFF TGTGCCAGCAGGGCGGGAGGGGGGAATGAGCAGTTCTTC
TRBJ1-5 13 medium-sized . TRBV28 CASGAYSNQPQHF TGTGCCAGCGGGGCGTATAGCAATCAGCCCCAGCATTTT
TRBJ1-5 14 . TRBD1 TRBV30 CAWRGTGGFQPQHF TGTGCCTGGAGAGGGACAGGAGGATTTCAGCCCCAGCATTTT